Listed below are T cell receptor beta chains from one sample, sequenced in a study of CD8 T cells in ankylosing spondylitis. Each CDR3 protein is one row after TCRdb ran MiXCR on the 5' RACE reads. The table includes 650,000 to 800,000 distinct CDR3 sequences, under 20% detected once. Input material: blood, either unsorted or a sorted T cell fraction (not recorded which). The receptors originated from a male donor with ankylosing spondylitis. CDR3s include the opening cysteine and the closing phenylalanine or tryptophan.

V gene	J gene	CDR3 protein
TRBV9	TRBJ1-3	CASSVEPGGSGNTIYF
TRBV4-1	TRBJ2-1	CASSQDREPSNEQFF
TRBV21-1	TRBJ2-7	CASSKWGQGPYEQYF
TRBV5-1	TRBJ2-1	CASSLPTGGNEQFF
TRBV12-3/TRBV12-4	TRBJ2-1	CASSPGGRADNEQFF
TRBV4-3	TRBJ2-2	CASSHVRAAGELFF
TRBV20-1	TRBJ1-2	CSASSQGTGGYTF
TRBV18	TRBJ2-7	CASSFNPGPDPWEQYF
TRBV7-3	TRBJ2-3	CASSLGSSGGAGDTQYF
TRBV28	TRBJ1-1	CASSPPKGRINGNTEAFF
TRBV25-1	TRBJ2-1	CASSEWGGNEQFF
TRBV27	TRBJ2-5	CASSSLAGGRPETQYF
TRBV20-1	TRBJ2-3	CSAGNPSTDTQYF
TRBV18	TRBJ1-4	CASSPQPANEKLFF
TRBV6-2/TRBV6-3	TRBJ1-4	CASSYSGTNEKLFF
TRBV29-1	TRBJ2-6	CSVRQGMSSGANVLTF
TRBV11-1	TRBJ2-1	CASSLALRLAGGPGNNEQFF
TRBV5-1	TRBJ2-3	CASSFRTSGRGYTDTQYF
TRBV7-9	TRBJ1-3	CASSFLQGENTIYF
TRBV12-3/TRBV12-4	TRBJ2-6	CASSFWDSGANVLTF
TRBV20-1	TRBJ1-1	CSARDWGAEAFF
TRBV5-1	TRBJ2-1	CASKLADRPTGYNEQFF
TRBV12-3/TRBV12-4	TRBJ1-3	CASSLMVSGNTIYF
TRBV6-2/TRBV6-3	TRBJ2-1	CASSPHSLINEQFF
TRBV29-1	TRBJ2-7	CSVEDLEVREQYF
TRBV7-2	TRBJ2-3	CASSTALGFGLNTQYF
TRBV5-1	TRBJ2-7	CASSLHPDSPEQYF
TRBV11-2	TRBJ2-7	CASSSSLGGRYEQYF
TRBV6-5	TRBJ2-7	CASSYTSGGAYEQYF
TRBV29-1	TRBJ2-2	CSALGGSTTGELFF
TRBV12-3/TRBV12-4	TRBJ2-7	CASSYRRLTEEQYF
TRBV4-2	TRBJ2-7	CASSHDPGLAGERDEQYF
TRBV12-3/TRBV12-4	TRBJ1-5	CASRVSNQPQHF
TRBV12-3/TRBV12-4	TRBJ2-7	CASRPPTGGIYEQYF
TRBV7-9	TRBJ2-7	CASSPRGGRVYEQYF
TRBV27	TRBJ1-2	CASTTSLPGDGLNYGYTF
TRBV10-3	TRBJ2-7	CAISKDGYEQYF